This TCR beta chain comes out of a study of cytomegalovirus exposure and HLA in healthy donors. Whole-study findings and limits: Earlier results showed most TCR beta V segments being productive about 87% or about 30% of the time.

This CDR3 contains 13 residues. CDR1 WSHSY and CDR2 SAAADI come from the germline V gene. On this clone itself: Its antigen is unidentified. At one end, the junction sequence differs from germline, possibly due to a read error.

Primers included in the PCR were 60 Vbeta and 13 Jbeta primers. Clones were read by immunoSEQ multiplex PCR, and TCRdb kept only the in-frame ones, dropping some. The sample shows fewer than 150,000 clones, around three quarters of them seen only once. The chain links TRBV10-2 to TRBJ2-1; 9 bases agree with TRBD2. The source material was PBMCs. This sequence originates from a man between 25 and 39 years old in good health. The CDR3 protein is CASSEQAGVAGVF. The CDR3 DNA sequence: TGCGCCAGCAGTGAGCAGGCGGGGGTAGCGGGAGTCTTC.